The table lists the clone carrying this TCR beta chain with a count of one. Its matching antigen is unknown. Version v3.0 of the immunoSEQ assay ran at survey level. Sequencing of each sample targeted 40,000-50,000 T-cell genomes. Some clones are missing from TCRdb's copy, which holds only in-frame ones; the method was immunoSEQ multiplex PCR. The repertoire includes tens of thousands of clones, about four fifths of them detected once, and 6.2% sits in the top ten. This sample is drawn from a study of long-term antiretroviral therapy in people with HIV. Overall study: The earliest samples came about a decade before the 2015 immediate-ART recommendation.

Trimming cost V 1 base and J 5 bases, with 6 bases left between them. Germline V gene data show CDR1 as SGHRS and CDR2 as YFSETQ. This CDR3 comprises 12 residues. Findings and limits, study-wide: In samples taken after ART, diversity increased but remained below transplant donor control levels. Among HIV repertoires, CDR3 length ranges were narrower than those of controls.

The rearrangement joins TRBV5-1 to TRBJ1-1; possibly TRBD1 for D (5 bases). Sequenced material: unsorted PBMCs, taken 1 year after starting antiretroviral therapy. This receptor was taken from a man in his late teens or twenties with HIV. This chain's CDR3 is CASSLRGTEAFF. As DNA, the CDR3 is TGCGCCAGCAGCTTGCGGGGGACTGAAGCTTTCTTT. Full variable domain (missing parts from reference TRBV5-1 and TRBJ1-1): KAGVTQTPRYLIKTRGQQVTLSCSPISGHRSVSWYQQTPGQGLQFLFEYFSETQRNKGNFPGRFSGRQFSNSRSEMNVSTLELGDSALYLCASSLRGTEAFFGQGTRLTVV.